This TCR beta chain is from a study of control samples from healthy donors and cancer patients. This clone has just a few counts. The CDR3 spans 14 residues. V was cut by 4 bases and J by 2 bases, with 11 bases left in between. Germline CDR1 is LNHDA and CDR2 is SQIVND (reference sequence). Clones were sequenced by immunoSEQ multiplex PCR, and TCRdb holds only the in-frame ones, with some missing. This table holds about 130,000 clones, roughly 92% found once. This clonotype was sampled from a young man in good health. The specimen sequenced was blood. This chain uses TRBV19 with TRBJ1-2; possibly TRBD1 for D (5 bases). The CDR3: CASSRDRMNYGYTF. The CDR3 region has the DNA TGTGCCAGTAGTAGGGACCGCATGAACTATGGCTACACCTTC.